This TCR beta chain was retrieved from a study of blood T cell repertoires in COVID-19. Study background: There were acute and convalescent COVID-19 samples, and they came from the United States, Italy and Spain. The cDNA or gDNA used as material had been derived from T cells, B-cell-depleted T cells, or PBMCs.

This clone has just a few counts. Source study methods: Amplification of reference gene primers provided the estimated nucleated cell counts. Assay used: immunoSEQ multiplex PCR; TCRdb lists only in-frame clones, some missing. V and J calls and clone size are as listed in that table; D and trimming were resolved from the DNA. The table lists about 74,000 clones, 90% of them singletons. CDR1 LGHNA and CDR2 YNFKEQ come from the germline V gene. The trim removed 0 bases at V and 2 bases at J, leaving 7 bases unmatched. The CDR3 length is 16 residues. The sequenced material came from peripheral blood. The receptor's source is a man between 45 and 60 years old with acute or convalescent COVID-19. This chain connects TRBV4-2 to TRBJ2-7, with 7 bases aligning to TRBD2. The CDR3 DNA reads TGTGCCAGCAGCCAAGATGGGGGAGGGACCCCCTACGAGCAGTACTTC. This gives the protein CASSQDGGGTPYEQYF.